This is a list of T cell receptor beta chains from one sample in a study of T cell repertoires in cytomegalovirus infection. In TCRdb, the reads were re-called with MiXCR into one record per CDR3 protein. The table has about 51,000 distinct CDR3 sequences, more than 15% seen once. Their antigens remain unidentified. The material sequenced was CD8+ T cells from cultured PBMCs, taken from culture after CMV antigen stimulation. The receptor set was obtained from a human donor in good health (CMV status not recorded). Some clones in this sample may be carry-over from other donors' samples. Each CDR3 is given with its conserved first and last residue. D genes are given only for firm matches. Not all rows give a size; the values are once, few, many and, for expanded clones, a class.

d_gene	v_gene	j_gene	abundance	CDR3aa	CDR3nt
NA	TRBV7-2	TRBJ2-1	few	CASQLGYEQFF	TGTGCCAGCCAGTTGGGCTATGAGCAGTTCTTC
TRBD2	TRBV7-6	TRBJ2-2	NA	CASSFKPGLASGGELFF	TGTGCCAGCAGTTTTAAACCGGGACTAGCGAGTGGCGGGGAGCTGTTTTTT
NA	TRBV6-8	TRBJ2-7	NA	CASSYRGHHSYEQYF	TGTGCCAGCAGTTATCGTGGGCACCACTCCTACGAGCAGTACTTC
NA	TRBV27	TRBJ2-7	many	CASSYGQPYEQYF	TGTGCCAGCAGTTACGGACAGCCCTACGAGCAGTACTTC
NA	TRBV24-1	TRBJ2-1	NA	CATSDLRQGSSYNEQFF	TGTGCCACCAGTGATTTGAGGCAGGGGAGCTCCTACAATGAGCAGTTCTTC
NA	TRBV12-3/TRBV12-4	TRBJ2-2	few	CASSGLTGELFF	TGTGCCAGCAGCGGACTCACCGGGGAGCTGTTTTTT
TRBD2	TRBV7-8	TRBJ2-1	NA	CASSPQRGSGNEQFF	TGTGCCAGCAGCCCCCAGCGGGGCTCCGGCAATGAGCAGTTCTTC
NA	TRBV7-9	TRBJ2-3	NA	CASSYSAADTQYF	TGTGCCAGCAGCTATTCAGCAGCAGATACGCAGTATTTT
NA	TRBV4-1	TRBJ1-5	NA	CASSQGGNGNQPQHF	TGCGCCAGCAGCCAGGGAGGGAATGGCAATCAGCCCCAGCATTTT
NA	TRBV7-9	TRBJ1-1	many	CASSFGHQNTEAFF	TGTGCCAGCAGCTTTGGACACCAGAACACTGAAGCTTTCTTT
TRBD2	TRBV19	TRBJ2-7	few	CASRDPGFSPLAGGPGEQYF	TGTGCCAGTAGGGATCCTGGCTTCTCACCCCTAGCGGGGGGGCCGGGGGAGCAGTACTTC
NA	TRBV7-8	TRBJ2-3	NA	CASSTGDTQYF	TGTGCCAGCAGTACCGGGGATACGCAGTATTTT
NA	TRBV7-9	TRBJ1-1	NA	CASITMAGSEAFF	TGTGCCAGCATCACCATGGCTGGCTCGGAAGCTTTCTTT
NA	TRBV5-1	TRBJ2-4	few	CASPETPGEVRTTKNIQYF	TGCGCCAGCCCTGAAACTCCAGGGGAGGTAAGGACGACCAAAAACATTCAGTACTTC
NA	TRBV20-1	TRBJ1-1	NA	CSAKDGRNEAFF	TGCAGTGCTAAGGACGGACGAAATGAAGCTTTCTTT
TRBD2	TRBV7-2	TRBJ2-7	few	CASSLRGGGYEQYF	TGTGCCAGCAGCTTGCGGGGGGGCGGCTACGAGCAGTACTTC
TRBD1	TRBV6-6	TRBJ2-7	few	CASSSLGTGRLYEQYF	TGTGCCAGCAGTTCCTTGGGGACAGGTAGGCTCTACGAGCAGTACTTC
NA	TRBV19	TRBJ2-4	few	CASSIDAEAVKNIQYF	TGTGCCAGTAGTATAGACGCGGAGGCGGTCAAAAACATTCAGTACTTC
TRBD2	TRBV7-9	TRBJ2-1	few	CASSPRTSGGEDNEQFF	TGTGCCAGCAGCCCCCGGACTAGCGGGGGGGAAGACAATGAGCAGTTCTTC
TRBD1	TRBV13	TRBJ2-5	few	CASTYGGQGALETQYF	TGTGCCAGCACTTATGGGGGACAGGGGGCATTAGAGACCCAGTACTTC
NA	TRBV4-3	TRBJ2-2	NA	CASSQGSGWRGELFF	TGCGCCAGCAGCCAAGGATCAGGGTGGAGAGGGGAGCTGTTTTTT
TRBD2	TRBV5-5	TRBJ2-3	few	CASSLDGGGADTQYF	TGTGCCAGCAGCTTGGACGGGGGGGGCGCAGATACGCAGTATTTT
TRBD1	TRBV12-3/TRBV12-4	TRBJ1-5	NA	CASSFTRLGTGKNQPQHF	TGTGCCAGCAGCTTTACCCGACTCGGGACAGGGAAAAATCAGCCCCAGCATTTT
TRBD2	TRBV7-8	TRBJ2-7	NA	CASSLSGGRGHEQYF	TGTGCCAGCAGCTTAAGTGGCGGGAGGGGCCACGAGCAGTACTTC